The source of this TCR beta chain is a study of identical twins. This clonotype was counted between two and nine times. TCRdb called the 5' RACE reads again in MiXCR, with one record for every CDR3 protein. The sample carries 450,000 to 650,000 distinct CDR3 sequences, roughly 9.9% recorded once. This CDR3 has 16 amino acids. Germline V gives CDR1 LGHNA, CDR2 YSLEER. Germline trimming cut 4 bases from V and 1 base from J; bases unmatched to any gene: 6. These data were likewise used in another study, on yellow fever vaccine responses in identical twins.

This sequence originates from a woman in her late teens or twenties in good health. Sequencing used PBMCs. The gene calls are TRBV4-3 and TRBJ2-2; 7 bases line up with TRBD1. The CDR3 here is CASSPTAGGNTGELFF. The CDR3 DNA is TGCGCCAGCAGCCCGACGGCAGGGGGGAACACCGGGGAGCTGTTTTTT.